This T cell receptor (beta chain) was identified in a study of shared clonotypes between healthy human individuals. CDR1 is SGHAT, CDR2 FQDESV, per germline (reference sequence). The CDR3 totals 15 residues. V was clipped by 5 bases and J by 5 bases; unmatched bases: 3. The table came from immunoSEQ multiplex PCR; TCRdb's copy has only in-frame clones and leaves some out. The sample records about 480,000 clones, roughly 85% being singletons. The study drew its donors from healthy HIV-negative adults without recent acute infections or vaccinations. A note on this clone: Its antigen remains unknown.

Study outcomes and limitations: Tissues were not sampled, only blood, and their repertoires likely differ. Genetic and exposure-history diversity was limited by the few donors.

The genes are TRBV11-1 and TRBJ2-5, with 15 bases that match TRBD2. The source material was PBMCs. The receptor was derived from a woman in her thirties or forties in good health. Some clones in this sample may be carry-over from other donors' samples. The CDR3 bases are TGTGCCAGCAGCCGGACTAGCGGGAGGGTGGAGACCCAGTACTTC. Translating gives CASSRTSGRVETQYF.